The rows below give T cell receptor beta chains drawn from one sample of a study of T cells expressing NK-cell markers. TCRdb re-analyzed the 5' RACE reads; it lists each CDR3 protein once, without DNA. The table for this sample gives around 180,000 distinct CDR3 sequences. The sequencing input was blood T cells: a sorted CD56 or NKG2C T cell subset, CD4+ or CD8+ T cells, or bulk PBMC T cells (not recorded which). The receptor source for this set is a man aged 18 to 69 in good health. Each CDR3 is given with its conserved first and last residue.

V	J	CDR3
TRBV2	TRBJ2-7	CASSTGSGLGEQYF
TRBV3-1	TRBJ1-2	CASRDDGDYGYTF
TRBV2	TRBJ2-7	CASTLAGGPHEQYF
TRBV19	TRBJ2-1	CASSPALAYNEQFF
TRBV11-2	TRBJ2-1	CASSRIPGLAGGRTYNEQFF
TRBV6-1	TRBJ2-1	CASSEASDRDTAQFF
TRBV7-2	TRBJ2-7	CASSKNTGTTPYEQYF
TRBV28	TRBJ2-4	CASSPDREAKNIQYF
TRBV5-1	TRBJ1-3	CASSPSWGSGNTIYF
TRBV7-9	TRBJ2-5	CASSLISGGQETQYF
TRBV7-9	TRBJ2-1	CASSPRASSPYNEQFF
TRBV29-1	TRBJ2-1	CSVNDLRAGGLEQFF
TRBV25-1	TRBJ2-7	CARRRDSTYEQYF
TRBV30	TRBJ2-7	CAWSRDGSYEQYF
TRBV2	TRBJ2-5	CASSETRTQYF
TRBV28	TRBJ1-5	CASSLEDRGLNQPQHF
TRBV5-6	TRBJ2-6	CASSFVQGFSGANVLTF
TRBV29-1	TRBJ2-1	CSAPNRGDNEQFF
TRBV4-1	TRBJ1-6	CASSQSAAYNSPLHF
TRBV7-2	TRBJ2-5	CASSLAGTPPLPQETQYF
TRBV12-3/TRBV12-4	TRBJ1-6	CASSLIGQGENSPLHF
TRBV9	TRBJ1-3	CASSATVPHSGNTIYF
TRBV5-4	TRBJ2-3	CASRPTRDRATDTQYF
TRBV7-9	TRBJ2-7	CASSLSGVTYEQYF
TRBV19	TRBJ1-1	CASTLGQRNTEAFF
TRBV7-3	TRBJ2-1	CASSLVASPTNEQFF